These 4 T cell receptor beta chains were all obtained from the same sample, sequenced in a study of CD8 T cells in Susac syndrome (dated by TCRdb to between 2017 and 2020). Libraries were constructed by the immunoSEQ multiplex PCR assay. RNA was extracted using the RNeasy kit, and roughly 0.5 to 1 ug of the RNA was reverse transcribed with random hexamers. TCRdb cleaned the public reads at Q25 with fastp, built clones with MiXCR and kept in-frame beta chains. Each record represents a unique CDR3 protein, reported with the most common genes and DNA among its rows. The sample table records around 50,000 distinct CDR3 sequences; 90% to 95% of these occur just once. The top ten constitute roughly 0.45% of the sample. The source material was CD8+ T cells from PBMCs. The source is a human donor in good health.

V gene TRBV9 combines with J gene TRBJ2-1; TRBD1 might be the D (8 bases). This CDR3 contains 18 residues. Germline values: CDR1 SGDLS, CDR2 YYNGEE. Trimming stripped 9 bases from V and 2 bases from J, with 27 bases between. The CDR3 protein is CANYKPNRGRAPYNEQFF. The CDR3 DNA reads as TGTGCCAACTACAAACCAAACAGGGGGAGGGCCCCCTACAATGAGCAGTTCTTC.

The chain carries TRBV19 and TRBJ1-1, with D uncertain. The CDR3 is made up of 16 amino acids. Germline-derived CDR1 and CDR2 are LNHDA and SQIVND (reference sequence). Trimming took 5 bases from V and 1 from J, leaving 17 bases between them. The CDR3: CASSPRRSAGNTEAFF. The CDR3, as DNA: TGTGCCAGTAGTCCACGGCGTTCAGCAGGGAACACTGAAGCTTTCTTT.

A single count supports this clonotype. V usage is TRBV4-1 and J usage is TRBJ1-1, with D possibly TRBD1 on 6 matching bases. Germline loops: CDR1 MGHRA, CDR2 YSYEKL. The CDR3 extends over 12 amino acids. V was trimmed by 9 bases and J by 6 bases, leaving 14 bases between them. The CDR3 spells CASWTVRAEAFF. DNA of the CDR3: TGCGCCAGTTGGACAGTTCGGGCTGAAGCTTTCTTT.

The table lists this clonotype with a count of one. The rearrangement uses TRBV27 and TRBJ1-5; D is undetermined. Trimming cost V 0 bases and J 12 bases, with 12 bases left between them. The CDR3 has 13 residues. Germline CDR1 reads MNHEY; CDR2 reads SMNVEV (reference sequence). CDR3 sequence reads: CASSLSTAADQHF. DNA of the CDR3: TGTGCCAGCAGTTTATCGACGGCGGCAGACCAGCATTTT.